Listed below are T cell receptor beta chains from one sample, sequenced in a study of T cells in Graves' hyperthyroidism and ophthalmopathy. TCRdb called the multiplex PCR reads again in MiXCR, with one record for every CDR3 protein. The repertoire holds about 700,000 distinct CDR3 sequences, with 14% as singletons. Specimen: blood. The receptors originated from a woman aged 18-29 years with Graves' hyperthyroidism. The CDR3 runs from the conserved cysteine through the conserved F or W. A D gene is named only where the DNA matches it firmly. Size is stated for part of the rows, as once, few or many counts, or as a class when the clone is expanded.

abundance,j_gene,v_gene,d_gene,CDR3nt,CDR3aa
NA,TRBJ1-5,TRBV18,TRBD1,TGTGCCAGCTCACCTGTGACAGGGGGGACCAATCAGCCCCAGCATTTT,CASSPVTGGTNQPQHF
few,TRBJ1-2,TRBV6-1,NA,TGTGCCAGCAAGCCCAACGACAGATCCTATGGCTACACCTTC,CASKPNDRSYGYTF
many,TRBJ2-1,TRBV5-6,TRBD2,TGTGCCAGCAGCTGGACTAGCGGAAGATACAATGAGCAGTTCTTC,CASSWTSGRYNEQFF
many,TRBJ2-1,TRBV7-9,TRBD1,TGTGCCAGCAGCGGACAGGGCCCCTACAATGAGCAGTTCTTC,CASSGQGPYNEQFF
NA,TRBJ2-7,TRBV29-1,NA,TGCAGCGCCGTGGACGGAAACTCCTACGAGCAGTACTTC,CSAVDGNSYEQYF
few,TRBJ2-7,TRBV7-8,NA,TGTGCCAGCAGCTTAGTCAGAGGGTCGCCCTACGAGCAGTACTTC,CASSLVRGSPYEQYF
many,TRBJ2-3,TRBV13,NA,TGTGCCAGCAGCACGGGGGAAAGGACGCAGTATTTT,CASSTGERTQYF
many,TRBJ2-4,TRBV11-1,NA,TGTGCCAGCAGCTTTTCAGGGTCGATTCAGTACTTC,CASSFSGSIQYF
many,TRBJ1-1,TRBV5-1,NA,TGCGCCAGCAGCTTGGCCGGCGGCCAGGGAGGAGGGGTGAACACTGAAGCTTTCTTT,CASSLAGGQGGGVNTEAFF
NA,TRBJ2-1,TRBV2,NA,TGTGCCAGCAGAACTACCCTAGGCCTCAGGCAGTTCTTC,CASRTTLGLRQFF
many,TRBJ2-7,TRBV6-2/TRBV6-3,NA,TGTGCCAGCAGCCGGATAAGGGAGCAGTACTTC,CASSRIREQYF
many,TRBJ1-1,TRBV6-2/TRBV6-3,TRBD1,TGTGCCAGCAGTTACCCACAGGGGGCCGGGACTGAAGCTTTCTTT,CASSYPQGAGTEAFF
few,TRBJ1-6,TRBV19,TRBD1,TGTGCCAGTAGTTACGACAGGGGGAGGAGATCACCCCTCCACTTT,CASSYDRGRRSPLHF
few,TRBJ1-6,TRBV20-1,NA,TGCAGTGCTAGAGATCACCTCACAGATTCACCCCTCCACTTT,CSARDHLTDSPLHF
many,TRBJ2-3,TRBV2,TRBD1,TGTGCCAGCAGTTCCGGGACAGGGAGCACAGATACGCAGTATTTT,CASSSGTGSTDTQYF
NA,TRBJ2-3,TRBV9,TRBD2,TGTGCCAGCAGCGTTGCAAGCGGGAGAACAGATACGCAGTATTTT,CASSVASGRTDTQYF
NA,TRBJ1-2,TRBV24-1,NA,TGTGCCACCAGTGATTCCACAGGGATCCTGGGCTACACCTTC,CATSDSTGILGYTF
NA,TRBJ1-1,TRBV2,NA,TGTGCCAGCAGTGAACAGGGACACTATACCGAAGCTTTCTTT,CASSEQGHYTEAFF
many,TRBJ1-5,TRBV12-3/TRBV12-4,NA,TGTGCCAGCAGACTACACTCGGAGCCCCAGCATTTT,CASRLHSEPQHF
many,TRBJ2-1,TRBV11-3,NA,TGTGCCAGCAGCTTAGAGTCTTCCTCCTACAATGAGCAGTTCTTC,CASSLESSSYNEQFF
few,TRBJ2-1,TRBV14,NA,TGTGCCAGCAGCCCGCTCGGGACGGATTACAATGAGCAGTTCTTC,CASSPLGTDYNEQFF
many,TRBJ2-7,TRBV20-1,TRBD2,TGCAGTGCTAGGGCCGGGACTAGCGACTCCTACGAGCAGTACTTC,CSARAGTSDSYEQYF
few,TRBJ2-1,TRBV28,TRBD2,TGTGCCAGCAGTTGGGAGGGACGGAGCCAGTTCTTC,CASSWEGRSQFF
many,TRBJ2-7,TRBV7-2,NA,TGTGCCAGCAGCTCCTTCGGGAGCAGCTACGAGCAGTACTTC,CASSSFGSSYEQYF
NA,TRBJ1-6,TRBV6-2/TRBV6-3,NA,TGTGCCAGCACCTACGGGATCCATAATTCACCCCTCCACTTT,CASTYGIHNSPLHF
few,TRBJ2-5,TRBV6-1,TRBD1,TGTGCCAGCAGTCCCCTGACAGGGATTAGGGAGACCCAGTACTTC,CASSPLTGIRETQYF
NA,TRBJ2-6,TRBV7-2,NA,TGTGCCAGCAGCTTAGGGGTATTCGCCTCTGGGGCCAACGTCCTGACTTTC,CASSLGVFASGANVLTF
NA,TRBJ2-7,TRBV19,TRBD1,TGTGCCAGTAGTATCCGGCACAGGGGTGGGTACGAGCAGTACTTC,CASSIRHRGGYEQYF
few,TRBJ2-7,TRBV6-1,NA,TGTGCCAGCAGTAGGGACTGGTACGAGCAGTACTTC,CASSRDWYEQYF
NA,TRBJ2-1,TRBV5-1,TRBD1,TGCGCCAGCACGAAGTTCTTAGGGGGCGATGAGCAGTTCTTC,CASTKFLGGDEQFF
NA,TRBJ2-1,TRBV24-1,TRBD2,TGTGCCACCAGTGATTCTAGCGGGAGGGCCTACAATGAGCAGTTCTTC,CATSDSSGRAYNEQFF
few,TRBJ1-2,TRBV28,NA,TGTGCCAGCAGTTTTCTAGGGAGCTACACCTTC,CASSFLGSYTF
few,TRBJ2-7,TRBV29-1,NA,TGCAGCGTTTATCGCCCTGTCCCCCGACCGGGCCCCGCTACCTACGAGCAGTACTTC,CSVYRPVPRPGPATYEQYF
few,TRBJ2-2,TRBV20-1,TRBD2,TGCAGTGCTAGAGATCGGGCTAGCGGGTCGAACACCGGGGAGCTGTTTTTT,CSARDRASGSNTGELFF
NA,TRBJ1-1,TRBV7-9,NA,TGTGCCAGCAGCATGTCAGCGAACACTGAAGCTTTCTTT,CASSMSANTEAFF
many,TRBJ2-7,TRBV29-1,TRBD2,TGCAGCGCGCTACTAGCGGGAAACTACGAGCAGTACTTC,CSALLAGNYEQYF
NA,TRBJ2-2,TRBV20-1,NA,TGCAGTGCTAGAGATATAACTAGCCCCCCCGGGGAGCTGTTTTTT,CSARDITSPPGELFF
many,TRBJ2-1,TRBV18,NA,TGTGCCAGCTCACCCCCTTCGGGTTGGGGTGAGCAGTTCTTC,CASSPPSGWGEQFF
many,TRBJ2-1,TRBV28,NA,TGTGCCAGCAGTTTTCGGGAAACCTACAATGAGCAGTTCTTC,CASSFRETYNEQFF
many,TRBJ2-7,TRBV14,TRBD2,TGTGCCAGCAGCCAAGATTCGAATAGCGGGACTTACGAGCAGTACTTC,CASSQDSNSGTYEQYF
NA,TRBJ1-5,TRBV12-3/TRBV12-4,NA,TGTGCCAGCAGTTCCGGGGGTGCGGCCCGCAATCAGCCCCAGCATTTT,CASSSGGAARNQPQHF
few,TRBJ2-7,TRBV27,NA,TGTGCCAGCAGTTTATCCCTCTTGGGGGAGCAGTACTTC,CASSLSLLGEQYF
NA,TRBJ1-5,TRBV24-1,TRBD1,TGTGCCACCAGCGATTCCGACAGGGTTGACAATCAGCCCCAGCATTTT,CATSDSDRVDNQPQHF
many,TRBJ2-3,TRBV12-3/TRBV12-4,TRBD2,TGTGCCAGCAGTCTACGGGCTAGCGGGAGGGCCGGGGCAGATACGCAGTATTTT,CASSLRASGRAGADTQYF
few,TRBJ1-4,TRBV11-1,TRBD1,TGTGCCAGCAGCGTAGGGGGCAGGGGTCGTGAAAAACTGTTTTTT,CASSVGGRGREKLFF